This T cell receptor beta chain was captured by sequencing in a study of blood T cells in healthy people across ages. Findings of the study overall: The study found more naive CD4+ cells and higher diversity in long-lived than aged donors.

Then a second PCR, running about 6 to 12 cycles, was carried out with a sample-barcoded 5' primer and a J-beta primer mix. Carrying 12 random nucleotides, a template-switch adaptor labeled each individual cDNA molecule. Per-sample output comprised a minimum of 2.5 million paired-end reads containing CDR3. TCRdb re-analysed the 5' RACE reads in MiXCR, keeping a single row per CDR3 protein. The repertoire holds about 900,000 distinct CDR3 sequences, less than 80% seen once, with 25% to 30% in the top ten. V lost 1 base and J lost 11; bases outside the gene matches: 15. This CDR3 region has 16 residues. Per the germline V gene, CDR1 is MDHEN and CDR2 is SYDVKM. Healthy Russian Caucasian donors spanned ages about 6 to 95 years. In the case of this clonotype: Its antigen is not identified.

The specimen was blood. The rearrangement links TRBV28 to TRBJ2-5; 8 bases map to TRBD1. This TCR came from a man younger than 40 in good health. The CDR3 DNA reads TGTGCCAGCAGTTTATCCAGGGGGCGATCCTACAATGAGCAGTACTTC. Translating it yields CASSLSRGRSYNEQYF.